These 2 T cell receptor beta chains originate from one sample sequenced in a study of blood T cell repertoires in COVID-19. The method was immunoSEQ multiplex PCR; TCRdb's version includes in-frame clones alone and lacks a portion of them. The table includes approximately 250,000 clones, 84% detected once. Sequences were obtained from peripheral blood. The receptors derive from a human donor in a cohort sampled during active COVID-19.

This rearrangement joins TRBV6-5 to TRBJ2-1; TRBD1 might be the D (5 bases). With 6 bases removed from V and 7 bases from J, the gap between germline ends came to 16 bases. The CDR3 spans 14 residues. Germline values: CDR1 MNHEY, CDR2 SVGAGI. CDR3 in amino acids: CASSSAGWWNEQFF. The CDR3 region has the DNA TGTGCCAGCAGCTCCGCAGGGTGGTGGAATGAGCAGTTCTTC.

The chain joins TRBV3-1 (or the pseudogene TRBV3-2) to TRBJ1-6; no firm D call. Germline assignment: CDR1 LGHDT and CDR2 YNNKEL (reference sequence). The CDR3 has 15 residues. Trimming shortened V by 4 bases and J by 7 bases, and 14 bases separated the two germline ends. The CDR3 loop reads CASSRLSVGNSPLHF. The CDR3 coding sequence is TGTGCCAGCAGCCGGCTAAGCGTTGGGAATTCACCCCTCCACTTT.